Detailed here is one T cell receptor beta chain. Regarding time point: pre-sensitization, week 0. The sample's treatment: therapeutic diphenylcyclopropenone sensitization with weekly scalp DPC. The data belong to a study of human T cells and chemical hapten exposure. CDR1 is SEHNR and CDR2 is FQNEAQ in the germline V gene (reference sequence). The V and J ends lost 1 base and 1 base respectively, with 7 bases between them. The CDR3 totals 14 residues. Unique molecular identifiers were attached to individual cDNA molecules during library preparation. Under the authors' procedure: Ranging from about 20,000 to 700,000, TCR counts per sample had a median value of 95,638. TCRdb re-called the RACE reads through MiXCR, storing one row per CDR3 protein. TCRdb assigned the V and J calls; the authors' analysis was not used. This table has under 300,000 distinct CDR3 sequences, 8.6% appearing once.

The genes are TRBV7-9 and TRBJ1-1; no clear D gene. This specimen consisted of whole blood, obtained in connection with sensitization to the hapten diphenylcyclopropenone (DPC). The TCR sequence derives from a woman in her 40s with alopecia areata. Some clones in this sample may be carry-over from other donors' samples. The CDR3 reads CASSLVHQNTEAFF. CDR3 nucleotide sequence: TGTGCCAGCAGCTTAGTACATCAGAACACTGAAGCTTTCTTT.